This T cell receptor beta chain was sequenced for a study of T cell repertoires in cytomegalovirus infection. MiXCR, run by TCRdb on the reads, gives a single entry per CDR3 protein. The sample includes some 320,000 distinct CDR3 sequences, 9.5% of them seen just once. Trimming removed 9 bases from V and 4 bases from J, with 18 bases in between. CDR3 length: 14 residues. Per the germline V gene, CDR1 is LNHDA and CDR2 is SQIVND (reference sequence). Sequences were obtained from PBMCs. This rearrangement joins TRBV19 to TRBJ1-2; TRBD1 is a possible D gene (6 bases). The source is a human donor in good health (CMV status not recorded). Some clones in this sample may be carry-over from other donors' samples. The CDR3 spells CASLERQEGYGYTF. The CDR3 DNA follows: TGTGCCAGCCTTGAGCGACAGGAGGGCTATGGCTACACCTTC.